This T cell receptor (beta chain) stems from a study of PD-L1 blockade in urothelial cancer (dated by TCRdb to about 2017). Some background on the complete study: Every patient began therapy in 2014 and was given atezolizumab 1,200 mg intravenously every 3 weeks. A median of roughly 140,000 T cells and approximately 86,000 unique TCRs was obtained from blood samples, and a median clonality of 0.080 was observed. Pretreatment blood TCR-seq was available for fewer than 30 patients, at least one posttreatment blood collection was obtained for around 24 patients, and tumor TCR-seq was available for around 24 patients. In the same patients, whole exome sequencing and RNA sequencing of pretreatment tumors were performed in addition to TCR sequencing. An exploratory multi-omic analysis was conducted of the somatic, immune and clinical correlates of response to PD-L1 blockade with atezolizumab in urothelial cancer. Durable clinical benefit meant progression-free survival longer than 6 months, and TCR features were also tested against progression-free and overall survival. TCR sequencing covered pretreatment tumor samples and matched, serially collected peripheral blood taken before and after atezolizumab treatment. Eight to ten patients achieved durable clinical benefit and roughly 20 did not. About 90% of the roughly 30 patients were identified as males with urothelial cancer of bladder origin, and a prior smoking history was reported by 18 of 29 patients. Blood samples were analyzed at 3 weeks after treatment start (second dose) and at 6 weeks after treatment start. An ECOG performance status of 0 or 1 was recorded for the patients, and 0 to 3 prior chemotherapy regimens had been received by the patients.

With respect to this clone: There is no known antigen for this receptor. Per-base qualities were not stored, and no clone one base away is much larger.

Synthetic TCR analog templates were spiked into each PCR to estimate absolute template abundance from read counts. The immunoSEQ assay used bias-controlled V and J gene primers to amplify TCRbeta CDR3 regions from genomic DNA. Sequencing of rearranged TCRbeta segments was done at approximately 20X coverage. On the study's bioinformatics: Clustering was used to correct sequencing errors, and CDR3s were annotated against IMGT to assign V, D and J genes. Downstream analyses used only productive TCRbeta rearrangements, leaving out any out-of-frame or stop-codon sequences. Clonality was computed as one minus Shannon entropy normalized by the log of the number of unique productive sequences. Clones differing between time points or between blood and tumor were identified using Fisher's exact test with Benjamini-Hochberg correction, with an adjusted p below 0.01 applied as the threshold. The table comes from immuneACCESS by way of TCRdb, which keeps in-frame sequences with V and J called. Part of the clones is missing from these tables; in studies checked, under half for an unresolved V gene and the rest for unknown reasons. The V and J calls and clone size come from that table; D and trimming were worked out from the DNA. The sample includes fewer than 85,000 clones, with roughly 84% observed a single time. The ten biggest clones cover around a tenth of the sample.

The research as a whole found: Among patients with durable benefit, tumor-associated TCR clones showed greater expansion in peripheral blood 3 weeks after treatment started (n of about 21, p = 0.022). Because the sample size was small (n of about 30) and many of the analyses were exploratory, the results are meant to be hypothesis-generating. A pretreatment peripheral blood TCR clonality below the median was linked to improved progression-free and overall survival.

The time point label for this specimen denotes: pretreatment peripheral blood. A total of about 31 patients with locally advanced or metastatic urothelial carcinoma, treated at Memorial Sloan Kettering on a trial protocol, made up the cohort. Peripheral blood mononuclear cells were collected pretreatment and during treatment, with between 1 and 8 total time points obtained per patient. The Qiagen DNeasy Blood extraction kit was used to purify genomic DNA from total PBMCs and from tumor samples. PBMCs were collected pretreatment and during treatment and were isolated and stored as previously described. The CDR3 measures 15 amino acids from cysteine to phenylalanine. This entry keeps only the CDR3 DNA: 45 bases, framed from base 1. V drops 0 bases and J drops 5 bases, leaving 11 bases in between. The germline V gene (reference sequence) gives CDR1 as PRHDT and CDR2 as FYEKMQ.

Material: PBMCs, obtained around atezolizumab (anti-PD-L1) treatment. The chain is encoded by TRBV13 joined to TRBJ1-5, and perhaps TRBD1 as D gene, on 5 matching bases. The TCR originated in a woman in her 70s with urothelial cancer. The sequenced DNA: TGTGCCAGCAGCTTAGGGCAGGGAGGGTATCAGCCCCAGCATTTT. Translated, it gives CASSLGQGGYQPQHF.